The subject of this entry is one T cell receptor (beta chain). The antigen is undetermined. Primers included in the PCR were 60 Vbeta and 13 Jbeta primers. Generated by immunoSEQ multiplex PCR, the TCRdb table keeps only in-frame clones and is missing some. Here the sample spans approximately 72,000 clones, about 72% being singletons. This specimen belongs to a study of cytomegalovirus exposure and HLA in healthy donors. Across the whole study: The Caucasian-associated ancestry cluster contained about 80% of the approximately 400 genotyped donors. Study-wide results and limits: Accurate predictions that matched the HLA-A and HLA-B alleles of most subjects were reportedly made from TCR beta sequences. Previous analysis showed most TCR beta V segments were productive about 87% or about 30% of the time.

Germline V gene sequence: CDR1 LNHDA, CDR2 SQIVND (reference sequence). There are 16 residues in the CDR3. The V segment lost 0 bases and the J segment 4 bases; nucleotides outside the gene matches: 5. The chain carries TRBV19 and TRBJ1-4; TRBD1 matches at 7 bases. Sequenced sample: PBMCs. The source of this sequence is a man aged 35 to 55 in good health and CMV-seropositive. Here the CDR3 DNA reads TGTGCCAGTAGTATAGATCCCGGGACAGTTAATGAAAAACTGTTTTTT. This encodes CASSIDPGTVNEKLFF.